This note documents a single T cell receptor beta chain sequence. The antigen is unknown. Individual cDNA molecules received unique molecular identifiers during library preparation. TCRdb recomputed calls from the 5' RACE reads with MiXCR, one row per CDR3 protein. Of tens of thousands of distinct CDR3 sequences detected, 4% to 5.5% appear once; the ten largest clones hold about 2.7%. Trimming cost V 6 bases and J 6 bases; bases outside gene matches: 14. Germline V gene sequence: CDR1 MNHNY, CDR2 SVGAGI (reference sequence). The CDR3 totals 17 residues. The data are from a study of early T cells in non-severe SARS-CoV-2 infection. Turning to the study itself: Sequencing of bulk RNA from unsorted whole blood was done, without chain pairing.

Findings and caveats of the study: A preference for anti-spike CD8 responses marked VDJdb matching, which missed private and CD4 specificities.

This receptor was identified in an adult who was a healthcare worker with PCR-confirmed SARS-CoV-2 infection or an uninfected control (not recorded which). The chain joins TRBV6-6 to TRBJ2-1, with TRBD2 matching 10 bases. What was sequenced was whole blood. The CDR3 loop reads CASSPTSSSGRFNEQFF. The CDR3 bases are TGTGCCAGCAGCCCCACATCCTCTAGCGGGAGATTCAATGAGCAGTTCTTC.